This T cell receptor beta chain comes out of a study of T-cell memory formation after mild COVID-19. Regarding the study as a whole: Later expanders leaned toward CD4+, whereas clones contracting from day 15 to 85 were balanced CD4/CD8. The study detected some responding clones in pre-infection memory, suggesting cross-reactive memory joined. Those CD4+ clones that contracted were mainly in CM and EM (CD8+ ones in EMRA).

Notes on this clonotype: Antigen unknown.

With constant-segment primers, 5'RACE yielded cDNA libraries of TCR alpha and TCR beta that carried sample barcodes and UMIs. TCRdb used MiXCR to reprocess the 5' RACE reads, holding one entry per CDR3 protein. The profile shows roughly 580,000 distinct CDR3 sequences, approximately 19% of them singletons. Sequencing input: PBMCs or a T cell subset sorted from them (not recorded which). The receptor comes from an adult woman who had mild COVID-19 (a few samples of this study predate the infection). Cell type and time point are not known.

The CDR3 here is CASSRYLLATQETQYF. CDR3 bases: TGTGCCAGCAGTCGTTACCTCCTAGCGACCCAAGAGACCCAGTACTTC. The V gene is TRBV12-3 or TRBV12-4, the J gene TRBJ2-5, with D tentatively TRBD2 (6 bases). The CDR3 totals 16 residues. V gave up 5 bases and J gave up 1 base, with 17 bases separating them.